This TCR beta chain was found in a study of blood T cell repertoires in COVID-19. Background on the study: The United States, Italy and Spain provided the acute and convalescent COVID-19 samples. PBMCs, B-cell-depleted T cells, or T cells were the source of the cDNA or gDNA that made up the material.

CDR1 is LGHNA and CDR2 is YSLEER in the germline V gene. CDR3 length: 16 residues. The V end was cut by 0 bases, the J end by 8 bases, with 16 bases between. Source study methods: How many nucleated cells were present was estimated from reference gene primer amplification. Profiling relied on immunoSEQ multiplex PCR, and the TCRdb table lists in-frame clones only, not all of them. V, J and clone size were drawn from that table, and D and trimming were deduced from the DNA. The profile covers 150,000 to 200,000 clones, with roughly nine tenths appearing a single time and 3.5% to 4.5% taken by the ten largest.

This clonotype originated in a woman in her sixties or seventies with acute or convalescent COVID-19. The sequenced material came from peripheral blood. The V and J genes are TRBV4-3 and TRBJ1-4; D might be TRBD1 (5 bases). The CDR3 region is CASSQDGAGRGEKLFF. CDR3 nucleotides: TGCGCCAGCAGCCAAGATGGGGCGGGGAGAGGAGAAAAACTGTTTTTT.